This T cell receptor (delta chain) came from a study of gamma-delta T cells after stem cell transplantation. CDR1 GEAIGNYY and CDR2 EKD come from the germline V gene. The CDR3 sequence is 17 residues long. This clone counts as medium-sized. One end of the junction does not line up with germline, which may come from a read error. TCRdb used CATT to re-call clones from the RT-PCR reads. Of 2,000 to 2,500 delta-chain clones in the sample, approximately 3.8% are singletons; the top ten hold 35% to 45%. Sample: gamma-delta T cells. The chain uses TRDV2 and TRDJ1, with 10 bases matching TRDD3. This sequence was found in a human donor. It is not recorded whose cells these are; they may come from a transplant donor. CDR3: CAYDALLGDEYTDKLIF. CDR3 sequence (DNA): TGTGCCTATGACGCCCTACTGGGGGATGAGTACACCGATAAACTCATCTTT.